The 16 T cell receptor beta chains reported below all come from one sample, sequenced in a study of cytomegalovirus exposure and HLA in healthy donors (dated by TCRdb to about 2017). The library was produced with the immunoSEQ multiplex PCR assay. The multiplex PCR relied on a mix of 60 forward primers for TCR Vbeta segments and 13 reverse primers for TCR Jbeta segments. What TCRdb holds here is the immuneACCESS table cut down to in-frame rearrangements. Part of the clones is not present; checked against another copy, under half of the missing clones reflect an unresolved V gene, and the others are unexplained. For this sample there are approximately 100,000 clones; about 80% appear just once. Of the sample, roughly 4.9% is held by the ten largest clones. Material: PBMCs. These receptors came from a female donor in good health and CMV-seropositive.

V and J are TRBV11-2 and TRBJ2-3, with 10 positions matching TRBD1. CDR1 SGHAT and CDR2 FQNNGV come from the germline V gene. The length of the CDR3 is 16 residues. V was clipped by 0 bases and J by 3 bases; unmatched bases: 3. As DNA, the CDR3 is TGTGCCAGCAGCTTAGAAGGGACAGGGGAGACAGATACGCAGTATTTT. It yields the protein CASSLEGTGETDTQYF.

This clone was seen a few times. The V and J genes are TRBV5-1 and TRBJ1-4; 9 bases match TRBD1. The CDR3 consists of 16 residues. J gave up 0 bases and V 5 bases, and 5 bases lay outside the gene matches. Germline V gene lookup returns CDR1 SGHRS and CDR2 YFSETQ. For the CDR3, the DNA is TGCGCCAGCAGACAGGGGGCGAGGCCAACTAATGAAAAACTGTTTTTT. Translated: CASRQGARPTNEKLFF.

The CDR3 protein is CASTIQGAEYEQYF. The CDR3 DNA reads TGTGCCAGCACTATACAGGGGGCGGAGTACGAGCAGTACTTC. The chain is built from TRBV5-5 and TRBJ2-7; 9 bases are shared with TRBD1. This CDR3 comprises 14 residues. The germline CDR1 and CDR2 sequences are SGHKS and YYEKEE (reference sequence). Unmatched junction bases numbered 8, after V lost 6 bases and J lost 4 bases.

The V gene is TRBV2, the J gene TRBJ2-7, with D maybe TRBD2 (6 bases). CDR1 is SNHLY and CDR2 is FYNNEI in the germline V gene. The CDR3 length is 16 residues. V lost 7 bases, J lost 7 bases, and 26 bases lay in between. The CDR3 loop reads CASTSITGTRPSEQYF. The CDR3, as DNA: TGTGCCAGCACCAGCATTACCGGGACTCGTCCCTCTGAGCAGTACTTC.

The chain recombines TRBV9 with TRBJ2-1, with 15 bases aligning to TRBD2. This CDR3 has 19 amino acids. Germline lookup yields CDR1 SGDLS and CDR2 YYNGEE. Trimming removed 4 bases from V and 7 bases from J; junction bases left unmatched: 15. The CDR3 sequence: CASSPPGLAGGQLRNEQFF. The CDR3 region has the DNA TGTGCCAGCAGCCCTCCGGGACTAGCGGGAGGACAACTGAGGAATGAGCAGTTCTTC.

This clone was recorded only once. V gene TRBV28 combines with J gene TRBJ1-4; TRBD1 is a possible D gene (5 bases). Germline V gene sequence: CDR1 MDHEN, CDR2 SYDVKM. There are 14 residues in the CDR3. V lost 5 bases, J lost 4 bases, and 11 bases lay in between. CDR3 DNA: TGTGCCAGCAGTCCAAGGGGTCTTAATGAAAAACTGTTTTTT. Amino acid sequence: CASSPRGLNEKLFF. The full variable domain, rest sourced from reference TRBV28 and TRBJ1-4, is DVKVTQSSRYLVKRTGEKVFLECVQDMDHENMFWYRQDPGLGLRLIYFSYDVKMKEKGDIPEGYSVSREKKERFSLILESASTNQTSMYLCASSPRGLNEKLFFGSGTQLSVL.

This sequence joins TRBV5-4 and TRBJ2-3; D unresolved. This CDR3 has 15 residues. The germline V gene has CDR1 SGHNT and CDR2 YYREEE (reference sequence). Trimming pared 3 bases from V and 2 bases from J, leaving 13 bases between. CDR3 amino acids: CASSSELQYTDTQYF. As DNA, the CDR3 is TGTGCCAGCAGCTCGGAGTTACAATACACAGATACGCAGTATTTT. Combining the CDR3 with reference TRBV5-4 and TRBJ2-3 gives the whole variable domain ETGVTQSPTHLIKTRGQQVTLRCSSQSGHNTVSWYQQALGQGPQFIFQYYREEENGRGNFPPRFSGLQFPNYSSELNVNALELDDSALYLCASSSELQYTDTQYFGPGTRLTVL.

As DNA, the CDR3 is TGTGCCAGCAGTCGGCTAGCGGGAGGGGATTGGTACAATGAGCAGTTCTTC. Protein: CASSRLAGGDWYNEQFF. The chain uses TRBV28 and TRBJ2-1, with TRBD2 identical over 12 bases. With V trimmed by 5 bases and J by 4 bases, 9 bases remained unmatched. CDR1 and CDR2 from the germline V gene are MDHEN and SYDVKM. This CDR3 spans 17 amino acids. Based on the CDR3 plus reference TRBV28 and TRBJ2-1, the full variable domain is DVKVTQSSRYLVKRTGEKVFLECVQDMDHENMFWYRQDPGLGLRLIYFSYDVKMKEKGDIPEGYSVSREKKERFSLILESASTNQTSMYLCASSRLAGGDWYNEQFFGPGTRLTVL.

The rearrangement uses TRBV5-1 and TRBJ1-4, with a weak D call TRBD1 (5 bases). The V end lost 1 base, the J end lost 7 bases, and 14 bases lay between the germline ends. Germline assignment: CDR1 SGHRS and CDR2 YFSETQ. The CDR3 consists of 15 residues. Here the CDR3 reads CASSLLGQGGEKLFF. CDR3 coding DNA: TGCGCCAGCAGCTTGCTAGGTCAGGGAGGTGAAAAACTGTTTTTT.

This sequence joins TRBV7-2 and TRBJ1-2, with D unresolved. V gave up 1 base and J gave up 3 bases, with 6 bases separating them. The length of the CDR3 is 13 residues. Germline V gene data show CDR1 as SGHTA and CDR2 as FQGNSA. The CDR3 coding sequence is TGTGCCAGCAGCTTAGTCGTAGACTATGGCTACACCTTC. Encoded protein: CASSLVVDYGYTF. The whole variable domain, remainder taken from reference TRBV7-2 and TRBJ1-2, is GAGVSQSPSNKVTEKGKDVELRCDPISGHTALYWYRQSLGQGLEFLIYFQGNSAPDKSGLPSDRFSAERTGGSVSTLTIQRTQQEDSAVYLCASSLVVDYGYTFGSGTRLTVV.

This clone has just one count. The chain links TRBV15 to TRBJ1-1; no clear D. Germline CDR1 LNHNV, CDR2 YYDKDF (reference sequence). The CDR3 is 15 residues long. Trimming removed 0 bases at V and 7 bases at J, with 15 bases between. CDR3 sequence: CATSRDPLAGSEAFF. In DNA form, the CDR3 reads TGTGCCACCAGCAGAGACCCACTTGCGGGGAGTGAAGCTTTCTTT.

V is TRBV10-1 and J is TRBJ2-5; 13 bases line up with TRBD2. The CDR3 runs 16 residues. The ends lost 4 bases at V and 1 base at J; junction bases unmatched: 3. Germline lookup yields CDR1 WNHNN and CDR2 SYGVQD (reference sequence). The DNA for the CDR3 is TGCGCCAGCAGTGCCGGACTAGCGGGAGTCCAAGAGACCCAGTACTTC. This codes for CASSAGLAGVQETQYF.

V is TRBV19 and J is TRBJ1-5; perhaps TRBD1 as D (5 bases). V was pared by 8 bases and J by 1 base, with 18 bases between. Germline V gene lookup returns CDR1 LNHDA and CDR2 SQIVND (reference sequence). The CDR3 sequence is 16 residues long. The CDR3 DNA follows: TGTGCCAGTCTAGCGGGCGGGGCCCGGAGCAATCAGCCCCAGCATTTT. Its translation: CASLAGGARSNQPQHF.

The chain carries TRBV14 and TRBJ2-7, with unresolved D. The CDR3 sequence is 13 residues long. Germline V lookup: CDR1 SGHDN, CDR2 FVKESK. Trimming removed 4 bases from V and 0 bases from J, with 7 bases in between. This CDR3 reads CASSPFYSYEQYF. DNA of the CDR3: TGTGCCAGCAGCCCTTTTTACTCCTACGAGCAGTACTTC. The full variable domain, completed using reference TRBV14 and TRBJ2-7, is EAGVTQFPSHSVIEKGQTVTLRCDPISGHDNLYWYRRVMGKEIKFLLHFVKESKQDESGMPNNRFLAERTGGTYSTLKVQPAELEDSGVYFCASSPFYSYEQYFGPGTRLTVT.

The CDR3 spells CASSMIRGRDGYTF. The CDR3 nucleotides are TGTGCCAGTAGTATGATACGAGGGAGGGATGGCTACACCTTC. The chain is built from TRBV19 and TRBJ1-2; D is ambiguous. Per the germline V gene, CDR1 is LNHDA and CDR2 is SQIVND (reference sequence). With 3 bases removed from V and 6 bases from J, the gap between germline ends came to 14 bases. CDR3 length: 14 residues.

V gene TRBV27 combines with J gene TRBJ2-7, with 8 bases identical to TRBD2. Losses at the gene ends were 1 base for V and 2 bases for J; bases not matched to a gene: 7. Germline CDR1 is MNHEY and CDR2 is SMNVEV (reference sequence). This CDR3 region has 16 residues. CDR3 bases: TGTGCCAGCAGTTTATTCGGTAGCGGGAATACCTACGAGCAGTACTTC. This gives the protein CASSLFGSGNTYEQYF.